This TCR beta chain was found in a study of early T cells in non-severe SARS-CoV-2 infection. Separate cDNA molecules each had unique molecular identifiers attached to them. TCRdb re-analysed the 5' RACE reads in MiXCR, keeping a single row per CDR3 protein. The sample holds tens of thousands of distinct CDR3 sequences, more than 9% seen once. Germline V gene data show CDR1 as SGDLS and CDR2 as YYNGEE. This CDR3 has 14 residues. As regards this clonotype: Relative to the germline gene, one junction end is altered; a read error may explain this.

The TCR was taken from an adult who was a healthcare worker with PCR-confirmed SARS-CoV-2 infection or an uninfected control (not recorded which). The sequencing here drew on whole blood, taken at baseline. The V gene is TRBV9, the J gene TRBJ2-3; no clear D. The CDR3 bases are TGTGCCAGCAGCGTAGGAACCAACACAGATACGCGGTATTTT. Protein: CASSVGTNTDTRYF.